Listed below are T cell receptor beta chains from one sample, sequenced in a study of blood T cells in healthy people across ages. Each CDR3 protein is one row after TCRdb ran MiXCR on the 5' RACE reads. Among about 670,000 distinct CDR3 sequences, about 43% were seen once, and the ten largest hold about 32%. The sequenced sample consisted of blood. The receptors were gathered from a man at least 80 years old in good health. CDR3s include the opening cysteine and the closing phenylalanine or tryptophan. A D gene is named only where the DNA matches it firmly. Clone size is shown for a subset of rows, as once, few, many or a class of expanded clone.

v_gene,d_gene,abundance,j_gene,CDR3nt,CDR3aa
TRBV6-5,TRBD1,many,TRBJ2-7,TGTGCCAGCAGACCAACCTCGACAGGGGGAGGGGAGCAGTACTTC,CASRPTSTGGGEQYF
TRBV5-6,TRBD1,few,TRBJ2-7,TGTGCCAGCAGCTTACCGGGACAGGGAAACTCCTACGAGCAGTACTTC,CASSLPGQGNSYEQYF
TRBV11-2,.,few,TRBJ2-1,TGTGCCAGCAGCAAGGGTCGTAGGGGCTACAATGAGCAGTTCTTC,CASSKGRRGYNEQFF
TRBV4-2,.,.,TRBJ1-4,TGTGCCAGCAGCCACACTAATGGGGGCACAGCTAATGAAAAACTGTTTTTT,CASSHTNGGTANEKLFF
TRBV11-2,.,.,TRBJ2-7,TGTGCCAGCAGCTTAGGAGGCAGAAATTACGAGCAGTACTTC,CASSLGGRNYEQYF
TRBV20-1,.,few,TRBJ2-3,TGCAGTGCTAGAGCGGGAGGACAGATCCTAACAGATACGCAGTATTTT,CSARAGGQILTDTQYF
TRBV12-5,TRBD1,.,TRBJ1-1,TGTGCTAGTGGAGTACGACAGGGTAAGGTGAACACTGAAGCTTTCTTT,CASGVRQGKVNTEAFF
TRBV20-1,.,few,TRBJ2-7,TGCAGTGCCAGGGGTCGGATAGGGGGCGAGCAGTACTTC,CSARGRIGGEQYF
TRBV6-5,TRBD2,.,TRBJ2-7,TGTGCCAGCAGGGCCGGAAGAACTAGCGGACCCTACGAGCAGTACTTC,CASRAGRTSGPYEQYF
TRBV6-5,.,few,TRBJ2-3,TGTGCCAGCAGTTACGGGGACGCGGATAGGGATACGCAGTATTTT,CASSYGDADRDTQYF
TRBV15,.,few,TRBJ2-2,TGTGCCACCAGCAGGAATGACAGATCTGGCGGGGAGCTGTTTTTT,CATSRNDRSGGELFF
TRBV4-1,TRBD2,many,TRBJ2-5,TGCGCCAGCAGCAAGAGACTAGCGGGCGCCCAAGAGACCCAGTACTTC,CASSKRLAGAQETQYF
TRBV7-2,.,.,TRBJ2-3,TGTGCCAGCAGCTTAATCGGCGGTGAGTTCCCAGATACGCAGTATTTT,CASSLIGGEFPDTQYF
TRBV5-4,TRBD2,once,TRBJ2-7,TGTGCCAGCAGTTCGGGACTAGCGGGGGGGTGGGACGAGCAGTACTTC,CASSSGLAGGWDEQYF
TRBV25-1,TRBD1,few,TRBJ2-5,TGTGCCAGCAGTACGGACAGGGGGCGTCAAGAGACCCAGTACTTC,CASSTDRGRQETQYF
TRBV5-5,TRBD1,.,TRBJ2-3,TGTGCCAGCAGCACAACAGGGGGCACAGATACGCAGTATTTT,CASSTTGGTDTQYF
TRBV7-9,TRBD1,few,TRBJ1-6,TGTGCCAGCAGCTCCGGGACAGGGGGGATTAATTCACCCCTCCACTTT,CASSSGTGGINSPLHF
TRBV20-1,.,.,TRBJ1-5,TGCAGTGCTAGAATCGGGACATACGACGCCACAGGCCAGCCCCAGCATTTT,CSARIGTYDATGQPQHF
TRBV6-1,.,.,TRBJ1-1,TGTGCCAGCAGTGAAACCGGGAGCACTGAAGCTTTCTTT,CASSETGSTEAFF
TRBV11-2,.,.,TRBJ2-1,TGTGCCAGCAGGGCCGGGCTTGGGGTCTACAATGAGCAGTTCTTC,CASRAGLGVYNEQFF
TRBV3-1,TRBD2,many,TRBJ2-1,TGTGCCAGCAGCCGTAGACTAGCGGGAGGAGTATACAATGAGCAGTTCTTC,CASSRRLAGGVYNEQFF
TRBV7-8,.,few,TRBJ1-5,TGTGCCAGCAGCTCGGAGCGGGCTCAGCCCCAGCATTTT,CASSSERAQPQHF
TRBV7-9,.,.,TRBJ2-7,TGTGCCAGCAGCTTAGCGACCGGGACGGAAAGCTCCTACGAGCAGTACTTC,CASSLATGTESSYEQYF
TRBV18,.,.,TRBJ2-5,TGTGCCAGCTCACCACAACAGGGCCGGGAGACCCAGTACTTC,CASSPQQGRETQYF
TRBV9,TRBD2,.,TRBJ2-5,TGTGCCAGCAGCGGACGGGGGGGAGGAGAGACCCAGTACTTC,CASSGRGGGETQYF
TRBV20-1,.,few,TRBJ2-7,TGCAGTGCTAGAGGAAAAGTCACCGGGACCGTAACCTACGAGCAGTACTTC,CSARGKVTGTVTYEQYF
TRBV7-9,.,few,TRBJ2-1,TGTGCCAGCACCCACGGCAATGAGCAGTTCTTC,CASTHGNEQFF
TRBV5-1,TRBD2,few,TRBJ2-1,TGCGCCAGCAGCTTGGGACTTACCAGCGGGGGGGCCCGGAATGAGCAGTTCTTC,CASSLGLTSGGARNEQFF
TRBV29-1,.,.,TRBJ1-4,TGCAGCGTTTGGGGGGTCGCGAATGAAAAACTGTTTTTT,CSVWGVANEKLFF
TRBV21-1,.,few,TRBJ2-7,TGTGCCAGCAGCCGCCCGACAGGGGGCTACGAGCAGTACTTC,CASSRPTGGYEQYF
TRBV6-2/TRBV6-3,.,few,TRBJ2-1,TGTGCCAGCAGTTACTCCACCCCTAATGAGCAGTTCTTC,CASSYSTPNEQFF
TRBV27,.,.,TRBJ2-7,TGTGCCAGCGGCACACACGGGACACCGACCTACGAGCAGTACTTC,CASGTHGTPTYEQYF
TRBV7-2,.,.,TRBJ2-4,TGTGCCAGCAGCTTAGTAGGGGGAGCGTCCAAAAACATTCAGTACTTC,CASSLVGGASKNIQYF
TRBV5-5,TRBD2,.,TRBJ2-5,TGTGCCAGCAGCACGGGACTAGCCGCGGAGTACTTC,CASSTGLAAEYF
TRBV6-2/TRBV6-3,.,.,TRBJ1-1,TGTGCCAGCAAGTCTCTCCCGAACACTGAAGCTTTCTTT,CASKSLPNTEAFF
TRBV5-1,.,.,TRBJ2-5,TGCGCCAGCAGCTTGGTTCCAGGGATCAATGAGCAGTACTTC,CASSLVPGINEQYF
TRBV20-1,.,.,TRBJ2-3,TGCAGTGCATATCCCGGGACAATTAGCACAGATACGCAGTATTTT,CSAYPGTISTDTQYF
TRBV20-1,.,.,TRBJ2-5,TGCAGTGCTAGAGGAGCCGGGGCTAGGGCTGAGCAGTACTTC,CSARGAGARAEQYF
TRBV20-1,.,few,TRBJ2-3,TGCAGTGCTAGAGACGGAAAAAGCACAGATACGCAGTATTTT,CSARDGKSTDTQYF
TRBV5-1,.,.,TRBJ2-1,TGCGCCAGCAGCCTCGACAGCCAGCCGTACAATGAGCAGTTCTTC,CASSLDSQPYNEQFF
TRBV6-1,TRBD2,few,TRBJ2-7,TGTGCCAGCAGTGAAGCGCCTAGCGGGAGGGCCCAATCCTACGAGCAGTACTTC,CASSEAPSGRAQSYEQYF